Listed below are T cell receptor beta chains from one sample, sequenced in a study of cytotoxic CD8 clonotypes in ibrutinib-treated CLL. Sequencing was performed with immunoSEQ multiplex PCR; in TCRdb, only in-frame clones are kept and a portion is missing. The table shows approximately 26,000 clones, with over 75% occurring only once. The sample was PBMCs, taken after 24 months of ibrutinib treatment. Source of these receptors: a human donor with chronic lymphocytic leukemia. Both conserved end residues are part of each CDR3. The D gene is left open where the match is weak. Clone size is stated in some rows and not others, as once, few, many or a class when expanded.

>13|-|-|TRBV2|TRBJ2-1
TGTGCCAGCAGTGGGGGGGCCTACAATGAGCAGTTCTTC
CASSGGAYNEQFF
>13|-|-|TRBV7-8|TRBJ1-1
TGTGCCAGCAGCTGGGGGGGTAACACTGAAGCTTTCTTT
CASSWGGNTEAFF
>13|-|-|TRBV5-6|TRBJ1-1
TGTGCCAGCAGCTTGGATTTAAACACTGAAGCTTTCTTT
CASSLDLNTEAFF
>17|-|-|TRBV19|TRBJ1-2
TGTGCCACTACCCCCTCGGGCACAGATTTACCTCACTATGGCTACACCTTC
CATTPSGTDLPHYGYTF
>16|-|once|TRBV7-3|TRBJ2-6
TGTGCCAGCAGCCCTCCAGAGGGCTCTGGGGCCAACGTCCTGACTTTC
CASSPPEGSGANVLTF
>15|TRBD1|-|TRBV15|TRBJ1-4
TGTGCCACCAGCAGAGAACAGGGGGCAAGTGAAAAACTGTTTTTT
CATSREQGASEKLFF
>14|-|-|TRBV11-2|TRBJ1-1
TGTGCCAGCAGCCGTCAGAATTTGGACACTGAAGCTTTCTTT
CASSRQNLDTEAFF
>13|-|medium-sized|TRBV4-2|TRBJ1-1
TGTGCCAGCAGCCAAGTGTTGAACACTGAAGCTTTCTTT
CASSQVLNTEAFF
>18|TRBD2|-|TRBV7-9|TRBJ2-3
TGTGCCAGCAGCGTACGACTAGGTAGCGGGGGGGCCTGGGATACGCAGTATTTT
CASSVRLGSGGAWDTQYF
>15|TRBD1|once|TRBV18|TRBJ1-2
TGTGCCAGCTCACCCGGGGACAGCCGTAACCGGGGCTACACCTTC
CASSPGDSRNRGYTF